This T cell receptor (beta chain) was recovered during a study of cytomegalovirus exposure and HLA in healthy donors (dated by TCRdb to about 2017). Context from the whole study: An earlier analysis of approximately 600 of the donors reported more than 250 Gb of sequence data and 100 million to 130 million unique TCR beta sequences from about 179 million T cells. In addition to the first cohort of 650 to 750 subjects, a separate validation cohort of over 90 different subjects was used. Alongside the repertoire data, information on donor age, sex, ethnicity and CMV serostatus was compiled. Of the approximately 400 genotyped donors, less than 90% were placed in the genetic ancestry cluster associated with self-reported Caucasian donors. All discovery cohort repertoires had been generated on a single sequencing platform. Around 330 gigabases of sequencing data and 70 million to 100 million unique TCR sequences made up an early release that covered fewer than 650 HLA-typed donors. Class I and class II HLA loci were covered by the typing at four-digit resolution. Among around 400 genotyped donors of the cohort, an average of about 240,000 unique TCR beta nucleotide sequences was sequenced per donor, of which 15% to 20% were non-productive. To decide whether each TCR beta V gene segment behaved as functional or pseudogenic, an earlier analysis of fewer than 750 of the donors relied on high-throughput TCR beta sequencing. In a later genetic analysis, genome-wide SNP genotypes for about three fifths of the roughly 670 donors were used, and that subset was treated as a discovery cohort. The T cell repertoires of 666 subjects were profiled by immunosequencing and related to cytomegalovirus serostatus. Typing coverage varied by locus: about 620-630 donors for A, B, C, DRB1 and DQB1; under 550 for DQA1; about 600 for DPA1; some 470 for DPB1. Rather than using new phenotypic data, the later analysis identified candidate immune exposures from TCR beta sequences and from how often those sequences occurred across donors. A later analysis re-analyzed previously published TCR beta repertoires from 660 or so donors and added high-resolution HLA genotyping to study TCR occurrence patterns. To predict cytomegalovirus infection status, the study brought together high-throughput TCR immunosequencing, statistical association of individual TCRs with disease status, and machine learning. Four to six DR-DQ haplotypes were handled as single units for association and clustering, since linkage in the cohort was strong. The study was designed to test whether signatures of past pathogen exposure could be identified by cataloging public T cell receptors. Study-wide findings and limitations: In a later analysis, some 17,000 TCR beta sequences were associated with specific HLA alleles at a false discovery rate of 0.05. In an earlier analysis of about 540 of the donors, most TCR beta V segments were observed in productive rearrangements about 90% or about 30% of the time, broadly matching IMGT annotations. A further reported finding was that TCR beta sequences accurately predicted the HLA-A and HLA-B alleles for most subjects in the first cohort. A cluster of highly shared sequence variants was judged likely to be a technical artifact of the sequencing pipeline. This cohort had only TCR beta chains sequenced, and the lack of alpha or paired-chain data limited which features could be detected. Compared with the roughly 710-donor mean, donors in an Asian-associated ancestry cluster had fewer N-insertions in productive TCRs, according to a later genetic analysis. In a later analysis, several top co-occurrence clusters were reported to appear linked to parvovirus B19, influenza, CMV and Epstein-Barr virus. In a later analysis, HLA-associated TCR beta chains were found to be more clonally expanded and to have lower generation probabilities than equally common non-associated chains. Strong co-occurrence of HLA alleles, especially DR and DQ, made assigning TCR associations to individual alleles difficult. In both the original and validation cohorts, the classifier was reported to diagnose cytomegalovirus status with high specificity and sensitivity. Some IMGT-functional V segments, including TRBV6-2 and TRBV6-3, could not be told apart with the 87-base-pair reads, so those segments were excluded. The presence/absence analyses assumed that sequencing depth was roughly uniform across donors, and that assumption may not be true. In a later analysis, TCR association rates were found to vary across HLA loci, with the most associated TCRs seen for DRB1 alleles and the fewest for HLA-C alleles. In vitro tests confirmed that a few of the cytomegalovirus-associated TCR beta chains recognize cytomegalovirus antigens. Because HLA typing was unavailable for some donors at each locus, only the typed subset was used in association tests. Linkage disequilibrium might explain the correlated functional status among segregating V segments, but an unknown experimental factor could not be ruled out. In the study, roughly 160 TCR beta chains were listed as associated with cytomegalovirus. The authors suggested that the approach could potentially be generalized to other disease states and immunological phenotypes. Because counts were too low, 15 or so rarely observed V segments, including chromosome 9 orphons, were excluded from the earlier analysis of about 500 of the donors. Immune exposure information for the cohort was limited to CMV serostatus. V-gene and J-gene trimming of TCR beta chains was associated with a missense DCLRE1C variant in a later genetic analysis, and the association was replicated in an independent cohort. Across donors, most TCR sequences were observed very rarely, whereas some public TCRs were present in many individuals. According to a later analysis, most CMV-associated TCR beta chains appeared to be HLA-restricted, and the HLA associations seemed to be driven largely by CMV exposure.

Library method: the immunoSEQ multiplex PCR assay. For the multiplex PCR, a mixture combining 60 forward primers for TCR Vbeta segments and 13 reverse primers for TCR Jbeta segments was used. The CDR3 region of rearranged TCR beta genes was amplified from genomic DNA by a multiplex PCR assay. The amplified TCR beta libraries were sequenced on the Illumina HiSeq System as 87-base-pair reads. The authors' analysis ran thus. A later analysis tallied roughly 78 million unique TCR beta chains across the approximately 670 repertoires, and about 12 million of those chains were shared by two or more donors. Raw reads were error-corrected and collapsed into unique sequences by a nearest-neighbor algorithm in which closely related sequences were merged to remove PCR and sequencing errors. To assign V, D and J gene segments, CDR3 sequences were aligned to IMGT reference sequences. For a sequence to be retained, at least a six-nucleotide match to both a V gene segment and a J gene segment was required. Rearrangements were called productive when the CDR3 lacked stop codons and stayed in frame with V and J; all others were non-productive. Following IMGT convention, CDR3 was defined as the stretch from the second conserved V-encoded cysteine to the conserved J-encoded phenylalanine. The earlier analysis of 500 to 650 of the donors excluded any sequence lacking an unambiguous match to a single V gene segment. An earlier analysis of over 450 of the donors classified V segments as functional when productive rearrangements were above 56.7% and as segregating when the standard deviation between donors was above 5%. A statistical classification framework was built for diagnosing cytomegalovirus status from the catalog of TCR beta chain sequences. In a later analysis, TCR nucleotide sequences were compared against IMGT/GENE-DB human TR gene sequences so that V and J genes could be assigned. The TCRdist pipeline was used in a later analysis to assign CDR3 sequences and most-parsimonious VDJ recombination scenarios. In a later analysis, each TCR beta chain was defined by its CDR3 amino acid sequence together with its V-gene family, and reads without a unique V-gene family were excluded. To address suspected cross-contamination and a sequencing artifact, a later analysis removed roughly 580 highly shared, low-generation-probability nucleotide sequences. For each public chain, a later analysis derived a clonal expansion index from normalized ranks of inferred template counts within each repertoire. Generation probabilities in a later analysis came from a VDJ recombination model fitted to out-of-frame rearrangements, and those results were checked against IGoR. A later analysis scored TCR-TCR, TCR-HLA and TCR-CMV co-occurrence with hypergeometric tests, applying a repertoire-size bias correction to TCR pairs. A later analysis estimated false discovery rates by permuting HLA or CMV assignments 20 times. A later analysis grouped co-occurring TCRs with DBSCAN, adding TCRdist sequence similarity when clustering within HLA-allele-positive subsets. Repertoires with fewer than 30,000 or more than 120,000 public chains were left out of co-occurrence clustering, as were about five repertoires with anomalous nucleotide sharing. TCRdb took over this immuneACCESS table, retaining in-frame rearrangements with V and J assigned. Such tables are incomplete; in checked studies, under half of the missing clones stem from an unresolved V gene, and the remainder is unexplained. That table is the source of V, J and clone size, and D and trimming were worked out from the DNA. The sample profile shows roughly 160,000 clones; roughly 76% of them were found once. The top ten clonotypes cover about 13% of the sample.

The CDR3 has 15 amino acids, counting the end cysteine and phenylalanine. Only the CDR3 DNA stays, 45 bases, in frame from base 1. The junction shows trimming of 2 bases on V and 2 bases on J, plus 10 bases between the germline ends. According to the germline V gene (reference sequence), CDR1 reads MNHEY and CDR2 reads SMNVEV. In total, just over 650 healthy bone marrow donors made up the cohort. At the time of sampling, all cohort members were nominally healthy, though unrecorded immune exposures were likely present. The donor was CMV seronegative and was included in the group of 352 seronegative cohort members. Every donor gave a peripheral blood sample, and the peripheral blood mononuclear cells from that sample were used for TCR beta sequencing. The Qiagen DNeasy Blood Extraction Kit was used to extract genomic DNA from the blood cell samples. To note about this clone: It lacks a known antigen. Per-base quality was not reported, and no clone a single base away is much larger than it.

This sequence was found in a woman in her forties or fifties in good health and CMV-seronegative. Sequencing was performed on PBMCs. This sequence uses TRBV27 and TRBJ1-5, with TRBD1 tentatively as D gene (6 bases match). At the DNA level, the sequence is TGTGCCAGCAGTTTAACAGGACAGCGCAATCAGCCCCAGCATTTT. Protein translation: CASSLTGQRNQPQHF.